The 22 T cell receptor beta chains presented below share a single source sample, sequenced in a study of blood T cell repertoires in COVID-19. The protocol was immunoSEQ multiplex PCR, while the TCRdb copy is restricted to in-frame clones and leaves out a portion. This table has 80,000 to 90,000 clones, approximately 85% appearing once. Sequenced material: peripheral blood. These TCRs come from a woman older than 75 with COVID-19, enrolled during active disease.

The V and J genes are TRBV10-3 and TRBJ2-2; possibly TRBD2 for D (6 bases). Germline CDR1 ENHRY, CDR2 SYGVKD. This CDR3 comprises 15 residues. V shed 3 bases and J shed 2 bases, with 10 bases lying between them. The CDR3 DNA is TGTGCCATCAGTGAATGGGACTCTAACACCGGGGAGCTGTTTTTT. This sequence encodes CAISEWDSNTGELFF.

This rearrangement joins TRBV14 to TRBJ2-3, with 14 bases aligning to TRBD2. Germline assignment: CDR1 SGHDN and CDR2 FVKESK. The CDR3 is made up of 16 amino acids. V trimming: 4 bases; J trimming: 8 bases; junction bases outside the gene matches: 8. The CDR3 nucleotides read TGTGCCAGCAGCCCGTGGACTAGCGGGAGGTCGGTTACGCAGTATTTT. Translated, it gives CASSPWTSGRSVTQYF.

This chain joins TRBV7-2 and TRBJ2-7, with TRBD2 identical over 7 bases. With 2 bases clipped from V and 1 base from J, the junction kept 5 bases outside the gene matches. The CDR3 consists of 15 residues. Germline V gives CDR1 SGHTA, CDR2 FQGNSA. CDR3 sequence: CASSLWGGGSYEQYF. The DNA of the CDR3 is TGTGCCAGCAGCTTATGGGGCGGGGGATCCTACGAGCAGTACTTC.

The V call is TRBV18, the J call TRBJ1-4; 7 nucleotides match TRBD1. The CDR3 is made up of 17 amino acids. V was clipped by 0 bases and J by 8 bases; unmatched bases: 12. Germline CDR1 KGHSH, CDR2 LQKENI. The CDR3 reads CASSPPAGAGGFEKLFF. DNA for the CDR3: TGTGCCAGCTCACCACCTGCTGGCGCAGGGGGATTCGAAAAACTGTTTTTT. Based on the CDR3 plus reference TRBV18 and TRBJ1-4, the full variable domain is NAGVMQNPRHLVRRRGQEARLRCSPMKGHSHVYWYRQLPEEGLKFMVYLQKENIIDESGMPKERFSAEFPKEGPSILRIQQVVRGDSAAYFCASSPPAGAGGFEKLFFGSGTQLSVL.

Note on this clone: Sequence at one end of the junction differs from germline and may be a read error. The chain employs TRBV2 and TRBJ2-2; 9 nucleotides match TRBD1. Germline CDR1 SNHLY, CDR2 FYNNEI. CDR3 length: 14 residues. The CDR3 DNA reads TGTGCCAGCAGGGAAGGACAGGGGTACGGGGAGCTGTTTTTT. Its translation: CASREGQGYGELFF. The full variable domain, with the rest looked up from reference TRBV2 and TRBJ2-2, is EPEVTQTPSHQVTQMGQEVILRCVPISNHLYFYWYRQILGQKVEFLVSFYNNEISEKSEIFDDQFSVERPDGSNFTLKIRSTKLEDSAMYFCASREGQGYGELFFGEGSRLTVL.

CDR3 loop: CAIMLLRGPTNEKLFF. The CDR3 region has the DNA TGTGCCATCATGTTGCTCAGGGGGCCGACTAATGAAAAACTGTTTTTT. The chain recombines TRBV10-3 with TRBJ1-4, with 8 positions matching TRBD1. CDR1 and CDR2 (germline): ENHRY, SYGVKD. J lost 2 bases, V lost 7 bases, and 9 bases had no gene match. The CDR3 length is 16 residues.

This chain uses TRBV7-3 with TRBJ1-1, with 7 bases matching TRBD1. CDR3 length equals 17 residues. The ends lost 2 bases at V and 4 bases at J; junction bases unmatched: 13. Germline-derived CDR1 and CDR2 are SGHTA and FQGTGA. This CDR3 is CASSLAPGKAGGTEAFF. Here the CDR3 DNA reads TGTGCCAGCAGCTTAGCCCCCGGAAAGGCAGGGGGCACTGAAGCTTTCTTT.

The CDR3 spells CASSPNGKKAYEQYF. CDR3 nucleotide sequence: TGTGCCAGCAGCCCGAACGGGAAGAAGGCCTACGAGCAGTACTTC. The rearrangement uses TRBV4-2 and TRBJ2-7, with a weak D call TRBD2 (5 bases). The CDR3 sequence is 15 residues long. Germline V lookup: CDR1 LGHNA, CDR2 YNFKEQ. The V end lost 4 bases, the J end lost 2 bases, and 15 bases lay between the germline ends.

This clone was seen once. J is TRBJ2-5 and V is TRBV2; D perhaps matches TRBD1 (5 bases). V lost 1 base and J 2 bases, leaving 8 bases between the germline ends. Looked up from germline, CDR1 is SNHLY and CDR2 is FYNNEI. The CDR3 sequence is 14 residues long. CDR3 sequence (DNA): TGTGCCAGCAGTGAAGGACAGCCTCAAGAGACCCAGTACTTC. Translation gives CASSEGQPQETQYF.

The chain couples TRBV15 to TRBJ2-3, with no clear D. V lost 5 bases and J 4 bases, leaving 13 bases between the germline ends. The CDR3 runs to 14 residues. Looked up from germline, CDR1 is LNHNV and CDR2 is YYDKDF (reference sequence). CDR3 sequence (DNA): TGTGCCACCAGCCGCTTTCCCCAGGCAGATACGCAGTATTTT. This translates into CATSRFPQADTQYF.

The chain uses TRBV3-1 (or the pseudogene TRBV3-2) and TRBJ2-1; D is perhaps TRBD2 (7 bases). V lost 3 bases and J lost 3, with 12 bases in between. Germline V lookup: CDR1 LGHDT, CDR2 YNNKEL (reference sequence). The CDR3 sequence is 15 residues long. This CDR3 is CASSHTGGNYNEQFF. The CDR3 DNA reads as TGTGCCAGCAGCCACACGGGGGGCAACTACAATGAGCAGTTCTTC.

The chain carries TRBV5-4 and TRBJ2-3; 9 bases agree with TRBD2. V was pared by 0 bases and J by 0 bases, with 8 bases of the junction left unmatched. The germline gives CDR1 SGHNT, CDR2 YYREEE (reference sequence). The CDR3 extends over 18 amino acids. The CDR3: CASSLVGSGGPSTDTQYF. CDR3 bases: TGTGCCAGCAGCTTGGTGGGTAGCGGGGGTCCTAGCACAGATACGCAGTATTTT.

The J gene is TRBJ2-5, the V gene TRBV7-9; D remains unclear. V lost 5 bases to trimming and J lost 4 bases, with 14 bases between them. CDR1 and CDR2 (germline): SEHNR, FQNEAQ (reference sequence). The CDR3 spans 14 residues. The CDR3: CASSPRSAIETQYF. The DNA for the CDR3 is TGTGCCAGCAGCCCCAGGTCGGCCATAGAGACCCAGTACTTC.

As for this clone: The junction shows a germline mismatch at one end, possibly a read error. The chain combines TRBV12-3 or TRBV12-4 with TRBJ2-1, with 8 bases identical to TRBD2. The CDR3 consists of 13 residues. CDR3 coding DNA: TGTGCCAGCAGTTTTATACGGGGGGGCCTTGGGCTCTTC. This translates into CASSFIRGGLGLF.

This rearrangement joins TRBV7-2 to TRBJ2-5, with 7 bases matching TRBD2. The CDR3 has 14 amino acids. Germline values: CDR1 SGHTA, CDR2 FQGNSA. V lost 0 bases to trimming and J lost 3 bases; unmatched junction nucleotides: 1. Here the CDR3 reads CASSLAGGEETQYF. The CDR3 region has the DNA TGTGCCAGCAGCTTAGCGGGGGGGGAAGAGACCCAGTACTTC.

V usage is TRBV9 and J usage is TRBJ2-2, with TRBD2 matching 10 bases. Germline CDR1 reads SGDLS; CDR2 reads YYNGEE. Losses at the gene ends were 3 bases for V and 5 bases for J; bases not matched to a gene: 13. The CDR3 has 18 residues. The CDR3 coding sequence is TGTGCCAGCAGCGCAACCGCCCCGGGACTAGCGCGGACCGGGGAGCTGTTTTTT. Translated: CASSATAPGLARTGELFF.

This CDR3 reads CASSPTGVAGNTIYF. The CDR3 bases are TGTGCCAGCTCACCGACAGGGGTTGCTGGAAACACCATATATTTT. V gene TRBV18 combines with J gene TRBJ1-3; 8 nucleotides align to TRBD1. The germline V gene has CDR1 KGHSH and CDR2 LQKENI. The CDR3 consists of 15 residues. Trimming took 3 bases from V and 2 from J; bases not matched to a gene: 3.

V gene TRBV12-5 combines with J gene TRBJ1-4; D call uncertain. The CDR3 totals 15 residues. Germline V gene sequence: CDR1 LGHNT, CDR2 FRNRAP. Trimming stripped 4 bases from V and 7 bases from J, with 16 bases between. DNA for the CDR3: TGTGCTAGTGGTTCCGGACTCCCGGGGAGTGAAAAACTGTTTTTT. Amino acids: CASGSGLPGSEKLFF. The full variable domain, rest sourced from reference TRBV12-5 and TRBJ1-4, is DARVTQTPRHKVTEMGQEVTMRCQPILGHNTVFWYRQTMMQGLELLAYFRNRAPLDDSGMPKDRFSAEMPDATLATLKIQPSEPRDSAVYFCASGSGLPGSEKLFFGSGTQLSVL.

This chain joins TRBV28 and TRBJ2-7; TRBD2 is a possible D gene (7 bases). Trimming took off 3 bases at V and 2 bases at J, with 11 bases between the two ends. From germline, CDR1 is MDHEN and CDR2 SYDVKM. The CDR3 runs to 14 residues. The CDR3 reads CASSLGGATYEQYF. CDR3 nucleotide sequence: TGTGCCAGCAGTTTGGGGGGGGCGACCTACGAGCAGTACTTC.

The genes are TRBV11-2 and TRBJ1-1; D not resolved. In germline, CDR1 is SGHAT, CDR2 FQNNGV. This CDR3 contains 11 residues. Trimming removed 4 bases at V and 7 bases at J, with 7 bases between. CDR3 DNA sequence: TGTGCCAGCAGCTACAGAGTTGAAGCTTTCTTT. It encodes CASSYRVEAFF. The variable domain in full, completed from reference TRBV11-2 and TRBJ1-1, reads EAGVAQSPRYKIIEKRQSVAFWCNPISGHATLYWYQQILGQGPKLLIQFQNNGVVDDSQLPKDRFSAERLKGVDSTLKIQPAKLEDSAVYLCASSYRVEAFFGQGTRLTVV.

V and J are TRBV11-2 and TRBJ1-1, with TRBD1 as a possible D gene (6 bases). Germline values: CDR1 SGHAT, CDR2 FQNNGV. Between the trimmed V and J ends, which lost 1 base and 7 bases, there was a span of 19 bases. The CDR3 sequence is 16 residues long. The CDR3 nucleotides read TGTGCCAGCAGCTTAGTATTCCAGGGGAACAGATTTGAAGCTTTCTTT. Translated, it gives CASSLVFQGNRFEAFF.

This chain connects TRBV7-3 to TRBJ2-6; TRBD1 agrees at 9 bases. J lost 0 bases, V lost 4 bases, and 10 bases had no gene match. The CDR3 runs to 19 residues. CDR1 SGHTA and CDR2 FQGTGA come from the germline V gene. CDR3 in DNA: TGTGCCAGCAGCTCCCCGGGACAGGGCTCACCCTCTGGGGCCAACGTCCTGACTTTC. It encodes CASSSPGQGSPSGANVLTF.